The 16 T cell receptor beta chains presented below share a single source sample, sequenced in a study of cytomegalovirus exposure and HLA in healthy donors. Vbeta (60) and Jbeta (13) primers were used in the PCR. The repertoire was sequenced with immunoSEQ multiplex PCR; TCRdb's copy has only in-frame clones and lacks some. The data hold over 150,000 clones, with 82% observed a single time. Sequencing was carried out using PBMCs. These receptors all come from a male donor in good health and CMV-seropositive.

This chain uses TRBV27 with TRBJ2-1, with D perhaps TRBD2 (6 bases). V dropped 4 bases and J dropped 1 base, with 14 bases sitting between them. This CDR3 is built from 16 residues. Germline V gene lookup returns CDR1 MNHEY and CDR2 SMNVEV (reference sequence). CDR3 sequence: CASSSTGAESYNEQFF. The CDR3 DNA reads TGTGCCAGCAGTTCAACGGGAGCGGAGTCCTACAATGAGCAGTTCTTC.

The chain links TRBV4-1 to TRBJ2-5, with TRBD2 matching over 9 bases. Per the germline V gene, CDR1 is MGHRA and CDR2 is YSYEKL. The V segment lost 5 bases and the J segment 4 bases; nucleotides outside the gene matches: 11. This CDR3 comprises 16 residues. The CDR3 sequence is CASSRFQRGVRETQYF. CDR3 in DNA: TGCGCCAGCAGCAGGTTCCAGCGGGGGGTTCGAGAGACCCAGTACTTC.

As to this clone: This sample includes further DNA sequences coding for the same CDR3. The chain recombines TRBV28 with TRBJ2-5; TRBD2 is a possible D gene (5 bases). The ends were cut back, 5 bases at V and 4 bases at J, with 8 bases in the middle. Germline CDR1 reads MDHEN; CDR2 reads SYDVKM. This CDR3 has 12 amino acids. DNA of the CDR3: TGTGCCAGCAGTCCTCGGGGAGAGACCCAGTACTTC. This codes for CASSPRGETQYF.

This clone was seen more than once but under ten times. V usage is TRBV19 and J usage is TRBJ1-5, with a possible D match to TRBD1 (5 bases). The CDR3 consists of 15 residues. V lost 0 bases and J lost 6, with 12 bases in between. Germline assignment: CDR1 LNHDA and CDR2 SQIVND (reference sequence). CDR3 sequence reads: CASSIDLRAVQPQHF. In nucleotides, the CDR3 is TGTGCCAGTAGTATAGATCTCAGGGCGGTTCAGCCCCAGCATTTT. The whole variable domain, filled in from reference TRBV19 and TRBJ1-5, reads DGGITQSPKYLFRKEGQNVTLSCEQNLNHDAMYWYRQDPGQGLRLIYYSQIVNDFQKGDIAEGYSVSREKKESFPLTVTSAQKNPTAFYLCASSIDLRAVQPQHFGDGTRLSIL.

J is TRBJ1-2 and V is TRBV7-9; D unclear. This CDR3 region has 12 residues. The V end lost 1 base, the J end lost 8 bases, and 8 bases lay between the germline ends. CDR1 and CDR2 from the germline V gene are SEHNR and FQNEAQ (reference sequence). The CDR3 protein is CASSLELRGYTF. The DNA for the CDR3 is TGTGCCAGCAGCTTAGAACTCCGCGGCTACACCTTC.

CDR3 sequence reads: CASSIDDIGLSKNIQYF. The CDR3 nucleotides read TGTGCCAGTAGTATAGACGACATCGGTTTATCTAAAAACATTCAGTACTTC. The chain employs TRBV19 and TRBJ2-4; D is unclear. There are 17 residues in the CDR3. CDR1 is LNHDA, CDR2 SQIVND, per germline (reference sequence). Trimming took off 0 bases at V and 4 bases at J, with 16 bases between the two ends.

This clone came up once. V and J are TRBV19 and TRBJ1-4, with unresolved D. CDR1 and CDR2 (germline): LNHDA, SQIVND (reference sequence). There are 16 residues in the CDR3. With 3 bases removed from V and 4 bases from J, the gap between germline ends came to 15 bases. The CDR3 DNA is TGTGCCAGTAGTATGGGCTTTAGTTTCGTTAATGAAAAACTGTTTTTT. It specifies CASSMGFSFVNEKLFF. Variable domain in full (rest from reference TRBV19 and TRBJ1-4): DGGITQSPKYLFRKEGQNVTLSCEQNLNHDAMYWYRQDPGQGLRLIYYSQIVNDFQKGDIAEGYSVSREKKESFPLTVTSAQKNPTAFYLCASSMGFSFVNEKLFFGSGTQLSVL.

This sequence joins TRBV25-1 and TRBJ2-3, with 8 nucleotides matching TRBD2. The CDR3 consists of 14 residues. Per the germline V gene, CDR1 is MGHDK and CDR2 is SYGVNS. V trimming: 6 bases; J trimming: 2 bases; junction bases outside the gene matches: 4. The CDR3 protein is CASSKRGTTDTQYF. CDR3 coding DNA: TGTGCCAGCAGCAAGCGGGGGACCACAGATACGCAGTATTTT.

The chain couples TRBV7-9 to TRBJ1-4, with 10 bases that match TRBD1. This CDR3 has 12 amino acids. V lost 5 bases and J lost 11; bases outside the gene matches: 2. Germline CDR1 SEHNR, CDR2 FQNEAQ (reference sequence). The CDR3 DNA reads TGTGCCAGCAGCGGGACAGGGGAGAAACTGTTTTTT. This translates into CASSGTGEKLFF.

This chain connects TRBV18 to TRBJ2-3; 16 bases line up with TRBD2. This CDR3 contains 16 residues. Germline CDR1 KGHSH, CDR2 LQKENI. Trimming at V came to 5 bases and at J to 4 bases, leaving 3 bases not matched to a gene. The CDR3 nucleotides are TGTGCCAGCTCAAAGGGACTAGCGGGGGGGCCAGATACGCAGTATTTT. Its protein product is CASSKGLAGGPDTQYF.

The CDR3: CASSSRPVPGATYEQYF. The CDR3 coding sequence is TGTGCCAGCAGCTCCCGCCCAGTTCCGGGAGCTACTTACGAGCAGTACTTC. The chain couples TRBV13 to TRBJ2-7; TRBD2 is a possible D gene (6 bases). V lost 4 bases and J 4 bases, leaving 23 bases between the germline ends. From germline, CDR1 is PRHDT and CDR2 FYEKMQ (reference sequence). This CDR3 is 17 amino acids long.

The chain has TRBV19 and TRBJ1-3; 9 bases fit TRBD1. CDR1 is LNHDA, CDR2 SQIVND, per germline (reference sequence). V was clipped by 6 bases and J by 0 bases; unmatched bases: 3. This CDR3 has 15 residues. CDR3 loop: CASSTGGASGNTIYF. For the CDR3, the DNA is TGTGCCAGTAGCACAGGGGGCGCCTCTGGAAACACCATATATTTT.

The chain recombines TRBV18 with TRBJ2-1; D unresolved. CDR1 and CDR2 from the germline V gene are KGHSH and LQKENI. This CDR3 has 12 residues. Trimming left V 6 bases short and J 4 bases short, with 7 bases between. The CDR3 is CASSPEYNEQFF. The CDR3 DNA follows: TGTGCCAGCTCGCCTGAGTACAATGAGCAGTTCTTC.

By proportion, this clone is medium-sized. This sequence joins TRBV11-2 and TRBJ2-7, with TRBD1 identical over 7 bases. CDR3 size: 15 residues. The germline gives CDR1 SGHAT, CDR2 FQNNGV. With 0 bases clipped from V and 3 bases from J, the junction kept 5 bases outside the gene matches. The CDR3 DNA sequence: TGTGCCAGCAGCTTAGAACACAGGGGCGACTACGAGCAGTACTTC. Its translation is CASSLEHRGDYEQYF.

The sample holds one count of this clone. The V call is TRBV30, the J call TRBJ1-5; TRBD1 matches 7 bases. The V gene end was trimmed by 5 bases and the J gene end by 7 bases; junction bases not matched to a gene: 14. The CDR3 runs 15 residues. Germline loops: CDR1 GTSNPN, CDR2 SVGIG (reference sequence). In DNA form, the CDR3 reads TGTGCCTGGTACATGCGGACAGGCGTAGGGCAGCCCCAGCATTTT. Protein: CAWYMRTGVGQPQHF.

The chain combines TRBV5-5 with TRBJ2-7; D is ambiguous. V lost 0 bases to trimming and J lost 0 bases, with 7 bases between them. CDR3 length: 14 amino acids. CDR1 and CDR2 from the germline V gene are SGHKS and YYEKEE (reference sequence). Here the CDR3 reads CASSLVLSSYEQYF. DNA for the CDR3: TGTGCCAGCAGCTTGGTTCTGAGCTCCTACGAGCAGTACTTC.